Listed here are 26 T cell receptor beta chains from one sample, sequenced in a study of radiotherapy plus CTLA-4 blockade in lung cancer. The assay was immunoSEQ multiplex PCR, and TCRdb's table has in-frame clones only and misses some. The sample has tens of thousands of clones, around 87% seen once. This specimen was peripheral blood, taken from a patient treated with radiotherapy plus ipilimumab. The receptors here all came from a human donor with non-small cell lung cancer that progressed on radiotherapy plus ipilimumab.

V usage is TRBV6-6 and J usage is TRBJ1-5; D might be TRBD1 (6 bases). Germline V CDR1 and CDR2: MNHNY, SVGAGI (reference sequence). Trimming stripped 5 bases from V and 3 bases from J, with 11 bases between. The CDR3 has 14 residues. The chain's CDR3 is CASSPGTPNQPQHF. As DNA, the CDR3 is TGTGCCAGCAGTCCTGGGACACCCAATCAGCCCCAGCATTTT.

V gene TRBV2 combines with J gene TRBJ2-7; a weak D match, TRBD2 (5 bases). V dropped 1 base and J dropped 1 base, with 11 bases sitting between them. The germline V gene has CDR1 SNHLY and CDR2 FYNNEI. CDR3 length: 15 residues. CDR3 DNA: TGTGCCAGCAGTGAAGTCTTGGGAGAATCCTACGAGCAGTACTTC. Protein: CASSEVLGESYEQYF.

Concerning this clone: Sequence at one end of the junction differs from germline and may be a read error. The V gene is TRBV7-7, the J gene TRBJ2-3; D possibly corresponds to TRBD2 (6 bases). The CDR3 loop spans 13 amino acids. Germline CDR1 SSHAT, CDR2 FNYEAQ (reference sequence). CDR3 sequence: CASSSRGGDTQYF. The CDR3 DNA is TGTGCTAGCAGCTCCCGTGGAGGGGATACGCAGTATTTT.

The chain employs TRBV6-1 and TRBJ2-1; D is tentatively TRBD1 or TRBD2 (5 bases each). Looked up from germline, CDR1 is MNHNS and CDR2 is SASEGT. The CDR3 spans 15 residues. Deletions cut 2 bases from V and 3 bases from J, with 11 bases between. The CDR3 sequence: CASSELGTLYNEQFF. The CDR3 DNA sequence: TGTGCCAGCAGTGAATTGGGGACCCTCTACAATGAGCAGTTCTTC.

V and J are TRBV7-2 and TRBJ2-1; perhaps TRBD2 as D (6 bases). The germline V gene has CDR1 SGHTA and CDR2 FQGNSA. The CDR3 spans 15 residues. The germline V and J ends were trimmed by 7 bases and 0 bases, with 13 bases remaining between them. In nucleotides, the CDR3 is TGTGCCAGCACCGAGCGGGTAAGCTCCTACAATGAGCAGTTCTTC. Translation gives CASTERVSSYNEQFF.

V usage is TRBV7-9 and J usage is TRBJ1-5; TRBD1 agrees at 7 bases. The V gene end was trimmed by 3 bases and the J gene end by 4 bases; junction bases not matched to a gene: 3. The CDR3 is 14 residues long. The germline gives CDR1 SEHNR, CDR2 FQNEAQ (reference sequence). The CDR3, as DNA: TGTGCCAGCAGCTTGACACAGGGGAATCAGCCCCAGCATTTT. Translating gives CASSLTQGNQPQHF.

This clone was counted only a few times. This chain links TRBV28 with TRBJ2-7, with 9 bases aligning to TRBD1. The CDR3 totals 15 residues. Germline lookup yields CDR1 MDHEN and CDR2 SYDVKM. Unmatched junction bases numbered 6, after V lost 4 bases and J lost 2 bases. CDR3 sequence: CASSSSGQGPYEQYF. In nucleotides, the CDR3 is TGTGCCAGCAGTTCCTCGGGACAGGGCCCCTACGAGCAGTACTTC. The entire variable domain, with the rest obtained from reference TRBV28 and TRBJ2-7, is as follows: DVKVTQSSRYLVKRTGEKVFLECVQDMDHENMFWYRQDPGLGLRLIYFSYDVKMKEKGDIPEGYSVSREKKERFSLILESASTNQTSMYLCASSSSGQGPYEQYFGPGTRLTVT.

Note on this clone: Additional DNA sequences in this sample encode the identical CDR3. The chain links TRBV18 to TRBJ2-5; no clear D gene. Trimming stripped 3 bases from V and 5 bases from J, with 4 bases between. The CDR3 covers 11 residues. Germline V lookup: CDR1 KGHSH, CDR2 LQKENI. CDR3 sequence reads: CASSPRETQYF. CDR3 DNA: TGTGCCAGCTCACCTAGGGAGACCCAGTACTTC.

This CDR3 is CASSLGGGPDTQYF. CDR3 sequence (DNA): TGTGCCAGCAGCTTAGGTGGGGGGCCAGATACGCAGTATTTT. The chain uses TRBV7-9 and TRBJ2-3, with D possibly being TRBD1 or TRBD2 (6 bases each). Trimming removed 1 base from V and 4 bases from J, with 9 bases in between. The CDR3 has 14 residues. The germline gives CDR1 SEHNR, CDR2 FQNEAQ (reference sequence).

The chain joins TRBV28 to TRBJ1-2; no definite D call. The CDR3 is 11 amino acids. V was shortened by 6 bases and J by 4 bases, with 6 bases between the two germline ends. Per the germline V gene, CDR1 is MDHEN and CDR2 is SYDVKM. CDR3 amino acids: CASRGPYGYTF. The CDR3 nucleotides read TGTGCCAGCAGGGGTCCCTATGGCTACACCTTC.

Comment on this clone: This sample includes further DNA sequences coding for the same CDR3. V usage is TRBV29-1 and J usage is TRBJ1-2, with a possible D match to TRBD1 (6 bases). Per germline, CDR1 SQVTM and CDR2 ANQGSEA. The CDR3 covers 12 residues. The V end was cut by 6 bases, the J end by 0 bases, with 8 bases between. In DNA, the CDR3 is TGCAGCGTAGGACAGTCTAACTATGGCTACACCTTC. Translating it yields CSVGQSNYGYTF.

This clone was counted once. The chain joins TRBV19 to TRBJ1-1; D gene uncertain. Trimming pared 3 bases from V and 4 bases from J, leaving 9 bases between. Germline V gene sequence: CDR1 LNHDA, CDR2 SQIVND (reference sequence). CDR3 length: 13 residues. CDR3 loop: CASSISRVTEAFF. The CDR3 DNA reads TGTGCCAGTAGTATCTCTAGGGTCACTGAAGCTTTCTTT.

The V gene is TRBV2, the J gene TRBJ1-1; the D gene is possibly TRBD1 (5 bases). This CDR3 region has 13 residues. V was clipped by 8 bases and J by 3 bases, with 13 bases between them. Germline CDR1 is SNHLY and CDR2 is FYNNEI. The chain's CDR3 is CASDPGVDTEAFF. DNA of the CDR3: TGTGCCAGCGATCCGGGGGTAGACACTGAAGCTTTCTTT.

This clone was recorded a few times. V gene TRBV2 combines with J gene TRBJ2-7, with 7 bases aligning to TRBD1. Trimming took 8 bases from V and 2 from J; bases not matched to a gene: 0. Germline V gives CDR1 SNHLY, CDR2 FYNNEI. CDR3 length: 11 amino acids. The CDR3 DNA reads TGTGCCAGCGACAGGGCCTACGAGCAGTACTTC. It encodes CASDRAYEQYF.

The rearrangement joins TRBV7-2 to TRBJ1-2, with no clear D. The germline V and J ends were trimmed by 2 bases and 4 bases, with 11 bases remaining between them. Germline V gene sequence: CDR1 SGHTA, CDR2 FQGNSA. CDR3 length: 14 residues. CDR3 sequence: CASSLKGTGYGYTF. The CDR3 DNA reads TGTGCCAGCAGCTTAAAGGGAACGGGCTATGGCTACACCTTC. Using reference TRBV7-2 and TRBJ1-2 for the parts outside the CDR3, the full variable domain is GAGVSQSPSNKVTEKGKDVELRCDPISGHTALYWYRQSLGQGLEFLIYFQGNSAPDKSGLPSDRFSAERTGGSVSTLTIQRTQQEDSAVYLCASSLKGTGYGYTFGSGTRLTVV.

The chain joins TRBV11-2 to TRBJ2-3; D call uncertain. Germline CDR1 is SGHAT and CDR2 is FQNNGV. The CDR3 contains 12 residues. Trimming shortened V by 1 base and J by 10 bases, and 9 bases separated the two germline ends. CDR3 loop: CASSLGKVAQYF. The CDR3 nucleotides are TGTGCCAGCAGCTTAGGGAAAGTCGCGCAGTATTTT.

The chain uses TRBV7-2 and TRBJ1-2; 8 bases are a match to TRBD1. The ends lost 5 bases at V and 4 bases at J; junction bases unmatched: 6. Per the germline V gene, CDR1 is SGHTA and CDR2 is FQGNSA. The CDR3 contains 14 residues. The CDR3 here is CASSPRDRSYGYTF. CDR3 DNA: TGTGCCAGCAGCCCCCGGGACAGGAGCTATGGCTACACCTTC.

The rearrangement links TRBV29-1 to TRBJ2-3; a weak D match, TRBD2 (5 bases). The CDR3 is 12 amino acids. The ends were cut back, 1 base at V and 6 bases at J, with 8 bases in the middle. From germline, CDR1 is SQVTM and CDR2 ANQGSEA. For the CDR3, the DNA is TGCAGCGTTGAAGCACTAGAGGATACGCAGTATTTT. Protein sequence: CSVEALEDTQYF.

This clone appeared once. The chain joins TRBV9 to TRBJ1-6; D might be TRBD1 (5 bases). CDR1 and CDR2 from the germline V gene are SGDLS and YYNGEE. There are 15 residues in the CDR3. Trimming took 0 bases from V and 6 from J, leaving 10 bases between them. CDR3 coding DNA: TGTGCCAGCAGCGTAGATCCGGGGCGTAATTCACCCCTCCACTTT. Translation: CASSVDPGRNSPLHF. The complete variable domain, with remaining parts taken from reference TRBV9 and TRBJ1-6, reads DSGVTQTPKHLITATGQRVTLRCSPRSGDLSVYWYQQSLDQGLQFLIQYYNGEERAKGNILERFSAQQFPDLHSELNLSSLELGDSALYFCASSVDPGRNSPLHFGNGTRLTVT.

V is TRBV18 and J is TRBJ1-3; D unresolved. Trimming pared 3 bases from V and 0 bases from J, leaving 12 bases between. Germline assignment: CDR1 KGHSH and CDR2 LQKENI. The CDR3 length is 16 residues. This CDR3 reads CASSPNPPSSGNTIYF. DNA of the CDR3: TGTGCCAGCTCACCGAATCCTCCGAGCTCTGGAAACACCATATATTTT.

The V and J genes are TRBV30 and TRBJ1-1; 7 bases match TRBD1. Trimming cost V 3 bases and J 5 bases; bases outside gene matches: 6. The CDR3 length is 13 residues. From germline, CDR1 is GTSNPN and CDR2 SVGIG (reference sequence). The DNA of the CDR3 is TGTGCCTGGAGCCAGGGGGTCAGGACTGAAGCTTTCTTT. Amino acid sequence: CAWSQGVRTEAFF. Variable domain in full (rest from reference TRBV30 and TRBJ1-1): SQTIHQWPATLVQPVGSPLSLECTVEGTSNPNLYWYRQAAGRGLQLLFYSVGIGQISSEVPQNLSASRPQDRQFILSSKKLLLSDSGFYLCAWSQGVRTEAFFGQGTRLTVV.

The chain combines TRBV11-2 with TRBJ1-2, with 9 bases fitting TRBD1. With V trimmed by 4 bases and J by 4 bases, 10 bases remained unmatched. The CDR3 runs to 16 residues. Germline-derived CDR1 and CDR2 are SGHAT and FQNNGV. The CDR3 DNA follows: TGTGCCAGCAGCTCGCTTTGGGGGACAGGGATCTATGGCTACACCTTC. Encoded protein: CASSSLWGTGIYGYTF.

The CDR3 nucleotides read TGTGCCTGGAGTCGACTGGACTTTGCGGATACGCAGTATTTT. Translation: CAWSRLDFADTQYF. The chain combines TRBV30 with TRBJ2-3, with D perhaps TRBD2 (5 bases). Deletions cut 2 bases from V and 6 bases from J, with 15 bases between. Germline CDR1 is GTSNPN and CDR2 is SVGIG (reference sequence). CDR3 length: 14 amino acids.

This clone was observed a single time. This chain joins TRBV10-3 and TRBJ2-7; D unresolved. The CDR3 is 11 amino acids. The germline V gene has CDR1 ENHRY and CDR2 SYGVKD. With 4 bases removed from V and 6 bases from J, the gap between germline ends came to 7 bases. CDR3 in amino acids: CAISGPAEQYF. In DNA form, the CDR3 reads TGTGCCATCAGTGGTCCGGCCGAGCAGTACTTC.

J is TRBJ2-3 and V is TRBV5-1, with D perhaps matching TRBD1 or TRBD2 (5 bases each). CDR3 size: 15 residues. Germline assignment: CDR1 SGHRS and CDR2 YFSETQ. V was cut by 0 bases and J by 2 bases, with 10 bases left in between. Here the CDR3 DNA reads TGCGCCAGCAGCTTGGAGAGGGGTCCCACAGATACGCAGTATTTT. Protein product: CASSLERGPTDTQYF.

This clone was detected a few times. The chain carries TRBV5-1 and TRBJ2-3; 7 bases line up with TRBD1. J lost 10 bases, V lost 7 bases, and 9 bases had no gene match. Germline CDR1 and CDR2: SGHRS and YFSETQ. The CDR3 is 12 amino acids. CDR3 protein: CASRIHGTAQYF. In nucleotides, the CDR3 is TGCGCCAGCCGGATCCACGGGACAGCGCAGTATTTT.